These 4 T cell receptor beta chains originate from one sample sequenced in a study of vaccination and CD4 T cells after COVID-19. The treatment here: approximately 9-day PBMC culture with coronavirus spike peptide pools or control peptides (ViraFEST assay). Their antigens are not known. Sequencing of the DNA from cultured CD4+ T cells was carried out with the Oncomine TCR Beta short-read assay. MiXCR was run by TCRdb on the PCR reads, yielding one entry per CDR3 protein. The data show 3,400 or so distinct CDR3 sequences, with 24% seen just once and under 60% held by the top ten. Sequenced material: CD4+ T cells from blood, cultured in vitro, taken after SARS-CoV-2 vaccination. The receptors were gathered from a human donor who had recovered from COVID-19.

The rearrangement links TRBV5-4 to TRBJ1-2, with D maybe TRBD1 (5 bases). Germline V gene sequence: CDR1 SGHNT, CDR2 YYREEE (reference sequence). Trimming removed 7 bases at V and 2 bases at J, with 18 bases between. The CDR3 contains 15 residues. CDR3 loop: CASAGGGFSNYGYTF. The CDR3 nucleotides are TGTGCCAGCGCCGGGGGAGGCTTTTCCAACTATGGCTACACCTTC.

This chain joins TRBV19 and TRBJ1-2; a weak D match, TRBD1 (6 bases). Trimming stripped 6 bases from V and 0 bases from J, with 11 bases between. This CDR3 has 14 amino acids. Per germline, CDR1 LNHDA and CDR2 SQIVND (reference sequence). In nucleotides, the CDR3 is TGTGCCAGTAGGACACAGGGTTCTAACTATGGCTACACCTTC. Its translation is CASRTQGSNYGYTF.

There are a few counts of this clonotype. This chain joins TRBV20-1 and TRBJ1-3; a weak D match, TRBD1 (5 bases). Looked up from germline, CDR1 is DFQATT and CDR2 is SNEGSKA (reference sequence). The CDR3 runs to 13 residues. Trimming pared 6 bases from V and 8 bases from J, leaving 17 bases between. The CDR3 sequence is CSASKGKVDTIYF. Here the CDR3 DNA reads TGCAGTGCCAGCAAGGGGAAGGTGGACACCATATATTTT.

The chain links TRBV7-2 to TRBJ2-1; D is unresolved. The CDR3 covers 17 residues. Germline CDR1 reads SGHTA; CDR2 reads FQGNSA. With 0 bases removed from V and 3 bases from J, the gap between germline ends came to 15 bases. As DNA, the CDR3 is TGTGCCAGCAGCTTAGCGACCCCGGTGTTGAGCTACAATGAGCAGTTCTTC. Translated, it gives CASSLATPVLSYNEQFF.